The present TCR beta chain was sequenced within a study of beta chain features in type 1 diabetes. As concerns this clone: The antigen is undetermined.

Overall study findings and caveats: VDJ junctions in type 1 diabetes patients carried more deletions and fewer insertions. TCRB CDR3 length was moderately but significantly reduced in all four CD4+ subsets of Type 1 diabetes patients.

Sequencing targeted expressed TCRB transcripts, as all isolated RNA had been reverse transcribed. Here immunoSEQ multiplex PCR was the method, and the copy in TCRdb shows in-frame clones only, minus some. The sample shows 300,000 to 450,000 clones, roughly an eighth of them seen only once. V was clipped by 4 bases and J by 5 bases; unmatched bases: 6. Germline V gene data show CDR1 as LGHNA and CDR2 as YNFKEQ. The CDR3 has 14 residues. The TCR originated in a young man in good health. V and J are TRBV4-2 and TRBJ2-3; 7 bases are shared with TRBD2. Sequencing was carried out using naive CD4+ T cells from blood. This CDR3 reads CASSPGWGGDTQYF. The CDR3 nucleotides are TGTGCCAGCAGCCCCGGATGGGGGGGAGATACGCAGTATTTT.